This record concerns one TCR beta chain sequence. Only in-frame clones appear in the TCRdb table, and some are missing; sequencing was by immunoSEQ multiplex PCR. This table has 240,000 or so clones, 85% to 90% appearing once. The sample is drawn from a study of blood T cell repertoires in COVID-19. Germline CDR1 DFQATT, CDR2 SNEGSKA (reference sequence). The CDR3 covers 13 residues. V lost 6 bases, J lost 4 bases, and 8 bases stayed unmatched. This receptor was obtained from a woman aged 40-49 years who had recovered from COVID-19. Input material: peripheral blood. The genes are TRBV20-1 and TRBJ1-2, with 7 bases fitting TRBD1. DNA of the CDR3: TGCAGTGCGAGTGACAGGGCCGTCTATGGCTACACCTTC. It codes for CSASDRAVYGYTF.